One and the same sample provided the 11 T cell receptor beta chains below, sequenced in a study of blood T cell repertoires in COVID-19. Data came from immunoSEQ multiplex PCR; TCRdb stores just in-frame clones and leaves some out. This table holds 85,000 to 110,000 clones, roughly 84% found once. The sample consisted of peripheral blood. Source of these receptors: a human donor in a cohort sampled during active COVID-19.

The V gene is TRBV13, the J gene TRBJ1-3; 7 nucleotides align to TRBD1. This CDR3 has 14 amino acids. After removal of 4 bases from V and 7 bases from J, the junction contained 7 bases not matched to a gene. Germline V lookup: CDR1 PRHDT, CDR2 FYEKMQ (reference sequence). CDR3 DNA: TGTGCCAGCAGCTCGGGACAGTGGGCGAACACCATATATTTT. It encodes CASSSGQWANTIYF.

V gene TRBV30 combines with J gene TRBJ1-1; a weak D match, TRBD1 (6 bases). CDR1 and CDR2 from the germline V gene are GTSNPN and SVGIG (reference sequence). Trimming pared 5 bases from V and 0 bases from J, leaving 10 bases between. This CDR3 has 13 residues. Here the CDR3 reads CAWAGQLNTEAFF. The DNA of the CDR3 is TGTGCCTGGGCCGGACAGCTGAACACTGAAGCTTTCTTT.

The chain couples TRBV5-1 to TRBJ1-5, with D possibly being TRBD1 (6 bases). This CDR3 contains 15 residues. Looked up from germline, CDR1 is SGHRS and CDR2 is YFSETQ. Trimming took 2 bases from V and 2 from J, leaving 11 bases between them. The CDR3: CASSFGGVRNQPQHF. Written as DNA, the CDR3 is TGCGCCAGCAGCTTTGGGGGCGTTCGCAATCAGCCCCAGCATTTT.

V and J are TRBV7-2 and TRBJ2-3, with 10 bases identical to TRBD2. V gave up 4 bases and J gave up 0 bases; unmatched junction bases: 4. Germline CDR1 is SGHTA and CDR2 is FQGNSA. The CDR3 extends over 16 amino acids. The CDR3 reads CASSSGLAFSTDTQYF. CDR3 coding DNA: TGTGCCAGCAGCTCGGGACTAGCGTTTAGCACAGATACGCAGTATTTT.

V is TRBV5-4 and J is TRBJ1-2; 9 bases align to TRBD1. Trimming at V came to 6 bases and at J to 7 bases, leaving 10 bases not matched to a gene. The CDR3 totals 14 residues. Germline CDR1 reads SGHNT; CDR2 reads YYREEE (reference sequence). CDR3 amino acids: CASNWGQGLGGYTF. The CDR3 DNA reads as TGTGCCAGCAATTGGGGACAGGGACTCGGTGGCTACACCTTC.

This clone has a handful of counts. This chain joins TRBV12-3 or TRBV12-4 and TRBJ1-2, with no clear D. The CDR3 is 13 residues long. V was trimmed by 0 bases and J by 8 bases, leaving 10 bases between them. This CDR3 is CASSLARRGGYTF. CDR3 DNA sequence: TGTGCCAGCAGTTTAGCGAGGCGCGGGGGCTACACCTTC.

This clone was seen once. V is TRBV2 and J is TRBJ2-2; D remains ambiguous. With 4 bases removed from V and 2 bases from J, the gap between germline ends came to 8 bases. This CDR3 has 14 residues. The germline CDR1 and CDR2 sequences are SNHLY and FYNNEI. DNA for the CDR3: TGTGCCAGCAGTGTGTTTCCTAACACCGGGGAGCTGTTTTTT. Protein product: CASSVFPNTGELFF.

This rearrangement joins TRBV19 to TRBJ1-5; D unclear. CDR3 length: 15 residues. Germline assignment: CDR1 LNHDA and CDR2 SQIVND (reference sequence). The V end was cut by 9 bases, the J end by 2 bases, with 17 bases between. This CDR3 is CASSPTPGGNQPQHF. CDR3 in DNA: TGTGCCAGCTCCCCGACACCAGGCGGCAATCAGCCCCAGCATTTT.

The gene calls are TRBV20-1 and TRBJ1-2, with D possibly matching TRBD1 (6 bases). Germline CDR1 and CDR2: DFQATT and SNEGSKA (reference sequence). The ends were cut back, 3 bases at V and 3 bases at J, with 17 bases in the middle. There are 15 residues in the CDR3. In DNA, the CDR3 is TGCAGTGCTAGTGATACCTGGGGGCCTCACTATGGCTACACCTTC. It codes for CSASDTWGPHYGYTF.

The V call is TRBV24-1, the J call TRBJ2-1; 7 bases match TRBD2. The junction had 14 bases not matched to a gene; V was cut back by 7 bases and J by 0 bases. CDR1 is KGHDR, CDR2 SFDVKD, per germline. The CDR3 consists of 18 residues. The CDR3 DNA is TGTGCCACCAGCCCGGGGGGTGCAGGGACGAGCTCCTACAATGAGCAGTTCTTC. The encoded protein is CATSPGGAGTSSYNEQFF.

This clone has more than one count but fewer than ten. The chain combines TRBV10-3 with TRBJ1-2, with TRBD1 matching over 7 bases. The V and J ends lost 0 bases and 8 bases, in that order; junction bases with no gene match: 12. The CDR3 has 16 amino acids. CDR1 is ENHRY, CDR2 SYGVKD, per germline. CDR3 sequence (DNA): TGTGCCATCAGTGAGTCCAACCTGAGACAGGGTTTCGGCTACACCTTC. Translated, it gives CAISESNLRQGFGYTF.